What follows are 26 T cell receptor beta chains derived from one specimen sequenced in a study of T cell responses to AZD1222 COVID-19 vaccine. Sequenced by immunoSEQ multiplex PCR; TCRdb stores in-frame clones only, minus some. The sample records around 270,000 clones, 90% to 95% being singletons. The sample in question was peripheral blood, obtained 28 days after the second AZD1222 dose. The receptors stem from an adult who received the AZD1222 COVID-19 vaccine.

The chain combines TRBV19 with TRBJ1-4, with 7 bases aligning to TRBD1. The ends lost 4 bases at V and 6 bases at J; junction bases unmatched: 5. Germline CDR1 is LNHDA and CDR2 is SQIVND (reference sequence). The CDR3 has 14 residues. CDR3 sequence reads: CASSKDRWDEKLFF. The CDR3 DNA follows: TGTGCCAGTAGTAAGGACAGGTGGGATGAAAAACTGTTTTTT.

The CDR3 DNA follows: TGTGCCAGTAGTGCCGCCCGGGGGGGCGGCACAGATACGCAGTATTTT. It is translated as CASSAARGGGTDTQYF. The V and J genes are TRBV19 and TRBJ2-3; TRBD2 agrees at 8 bases. With V trimmed by 5 bases and J by 1 base, 8 bases remained unmatched. Germline CDR1 LNHDA, CDR2 SQIVND (reference sequence). This CDR3 has 16 residues. Supplemented by reference TRBV19 and TRBJ2-3, the full variable domain reads DGGITQSPKYLFRKEGQNVTLSCEQNLNHDAMYWYRQDPGQGLRLIYYSQIVNDFQKGDIAEGYSVSREKKESFPLTVTSAQKNPTAFYLCASSAARGGGTDTQYFGPGTRLTVL.

The chain joins TRBV28 to TRBJ2-7; D may be TRBD1 (6 bases). With 6 bases removed from V and 0 bases from J, the gap between germline ends came to 15 bases. CDR3 size: 15 residues. Germline V CDR1 and CDR2: MDHEN, SYDVKM. CDR3 amino acids: CASSLPMTGSYEQYF. The CDR3, as DNA: TGTGCCAGCAGCCTCCCGATGACAGGCTCCTACGAGCAGTACTTC.

The chain uses TRBV6-2 or TRBV6-3 and TRBJ2-7; 7 bases fit TRBD2. The V segment lost 2 bases and the J segment 6 bases; nucleotides outside the gene matches: 16. The germline V gene encodes CDR1 MNHEY and CDR2 SVGEGT. The CDR3 runs 17 residues. CDR3 bases: TGTGCCAGCAGTTACCCAACTAGAGGCGGGAGATTAGGCGAGCAGTACTTC. Protein sequence: CASSYPTRGGRLGEQYF.

This clone was recorded only once. V usage is TRBV7-9 and J usage is TRBJ1-4; TRBD1 matches at 9 bases. This CDR3 has 15 amino acids. In germline, CDR1 is SEHNR, CDR2 FQNEAQ (reference sequence). After removal of 8 bases from V and 8 bases from J, the junction contained 12 bases not matched to a gene. The DNA of the CDR3 is TGTGCCAGCCGATCCCTTACTACAGGGGGCGAAAAACTGTTTTTT. It translates to CASRSLTTGGEKLFF.

The rearrangement joins TRBV7-9 to TRBJ1-3, with no clear D. Germline V lookup: CDR1 SEHNR, CDR2 FQNEAQ (reference sequence). V was shortened by 2 bases and J by 4 bases, with 9 bases between the two germline ends. This CDR3 is 14 amino acids long. The CDR3: CASSLIRAGNTIYF. CDR3 bases: TGTGCCAGCAGCTTAATTCGGGCAGGAAACACCATATATTTT.

The chain couples TRBV5-1 to TRBJ1-1, with no clear D. The ends were cut back, 0 bases at V and 3 bases at J, with 9 bases in the middle. CDR1 is SGHRS, CDR2 YFSETQ, per germline. The CDR3 runs 14 residues. The CDR3 coding sequence is TGCGCCAGCAGCTTGGGGAGCGGCTACACTGAAGCTTTCTTT. It encodes CASSLGSGYTEAFF. Looking up the rest from reference TRBV5-1 and TRBJ1-1 gives the full variable domain: KAGVTQTPRYLIKTRGQQVTLSCSPISGHRSVSWYQQTPGQGLQFLFEYFSETQRNKGNFPGRFSGRQFSNSRSEMNVSTLELGDSALYLCASSLGSGYTEAFFGQGTRLTVV.

The genes are TRBV18 and TRBJ2-2, with D hard to call. V was trimmed by 0 bases and J by 6 bases, leaving 8 bases between them. CDR1 is KGHSH and CDR2 is LQKENI in the germline V gene. CDR3 length: 14 residues. The DNA for the CDR3 is TGTGCCAGCTCACCACCGCACAACCCCGGGGAGCTGTTTTTT. Amino acids: CASSPPHNPGELFF.

V usage is TRBV18 and J usage is TRBJ2-7, with TRBD1 identical over 8 bases. Germline V gene data show CDR1 as KGHSH and CDR2 as LQKENI. CDR3 length: 15 amino acids. The V and J ends lost 1 base and 5 bases, in that order; junction bases with no gene match: 7. The CDR3 nucleotides are TGTGCCAGCTCACCACTGGGACAGGCTGACCACGAGCAGTACTTC. It yields the protein CASSPLGQADHEQYF.

The chain couples TRBV2 to TRBJ1-1; 9 bases line up with TRBD1. CDR1 is SNHLY, CDR2 FYNNEI, per germline. The CDR3 consists of 13 residues. Unmatched junction bases numbered 2, after V lost 6 bases and J lost 3 bases. CDR3 region: CASRGQGDTEAFF. The CDR3 region has the DNA TGTGCCAGCAGGGGACAGGGTGACACTGAAGCTTTCTTT.

The genes are TRBV19 and TRBJ1-2; 8 bases are a match to TRBD1. This CDR3 is built from 16 residues. V shed 6 bases, J shed 1 base, and the junction held 10 bases outside the gene matches. Germline V gene lookup returns CDR1 LNHDA and CDR2 SQIVND (reference sequence). The CDR3 DNA reads TGTGCCAGTAGGAGGGGCAGGGGGCTTGGTAACTATGGCTACACCTTC. It is translated as CASRRGRGLGNYGYTF.

The rearrangement links TRBV5-1 to TRBJ2-5; TRBD2 matches 7 bases. CDR3 length: 17 amino acids. Looked up from germline, CDR1 is SGHRS and CDR2 is YFSETQ. With 0 bases clipped from V and 5 bases from J, the junction kept 13 bases outside the gene matches. CDR3 sequence reads: CASSLGTTRSGEETQYF. CDR3 DNA: TGCGCCAGCAGCTTGGGAACAACGCGGAGCGGGGAGGAGACCCAGTACTTC.

The V gene is TRBV4-3, the J gene TRBJ2-1, with D maybe TRBD2 (5 bases). CDR3 length: 16 amino acids. Per the germline V gene, CDR1 is LGHNA and CDR2 is YSLEER. Deletions cut 0 bases from V and 3 bases from J, with 12 bases between. DNA for the CDR3: TGCGCCAGCAGCCAAGATCCGCCAGCGGACTACAATGAGCAGTTCTTC. Translation gives CASSQDPPADYNEQFF.

The chain links TRBV19 to TRBJ1-1, with D tentatively TRBD1 (5 bases). Germline values: CDR1 LNHDA, CDR2 SQIVND (reference sequence). The CDR3 loop spans 16 amino acids. The V end was cut by 10 bases, the J end by 0 bases, with 21 bases between. DNA of the CDR3: TGTGCCACCCTGAACCATGGGGGGGACTTGAACACTGAAGCTTTCTTT. Protein product: CATLNHGGDLNTEAFF.

This chain uses TRBV4-2 with TRBJ1-6; 7 bases fit TRBD1. Trimming cost V 0 bases and J 10 bases; bases outside gene matches: 6. The CDR3 is 15 residues long. CDR1 LGHNA and CDR2 YNFKEQ come from the germline V gene. CDR3 bases: TGTGCCAGCAGCCAAGACGTTGGGACAGTCTCACCCCTCCACTTT. Translated, it gives CASSQDVGTVSPLHF.

This clone appeared once. The chain carries TRBV28 and TRBJ1-1; D might be TRBD1 (6 bases). The germline gives CDR1 MDHEN, CDR2 SYDVKM. The V end was cut by 7 bases, the J end by 1 base, with 16 bases between. The CDR3 runs 15 residues. CDR3 amino acids: CASTNGGEGNTEAFF. The DNA of the CDR3 is TGTGCCAGCACCAACGGGGGCGAGGGGAACACTGAAGCTTTCTTT.

The V and J genes are TRBV18 and TRBJ2-7; D possibly corresponds to TRBD1 (5 bases). Looked up from germline, CDR1 is KGHSH and CDR2 is LQKENI. This CDR3 spans 15 amino acids. Trimming shortened V by 3 bases and J by 7 bases, and 19 bases separated the two germline ends. CDR3 nucleotide sequence: TGTGCCAGCTCACCCTATAGGGGAATCCTGAGGGAGCAGTACTTC. Its translation is CASSPYRGILREQYF.

The chain combines TRBV19 with TRBJ1-1; D gene unclear. Germline V gives CDR1 LNHDA, CDR2 SQIVND (reference sequence). With 0 bases removed from V and 4 bases from J, the gap between germline ends came to 9 bases. This CDR3 has 14 amino acids. CDR3 sequence reads: CASSIDAEGTEAFF. The CDR3, as DNA: TGTGCCAGTAGTATAGACGCGGAGGGCACTGAAGCTTTCTTT.

J is TRBJ1-6 and V is TRBV7-6; 7 bases map to TRBD1. The J segment lost 9 bases and the V segment lost 5 bases, leaving 10 bases of the junction unmatched. Germline V gene sequence: CDR1 SGHVS, CDR2 FNYEAQ. The CDR3 consists of 15 residues. CDR3 sequence (DNA): TGTGCCAGCAGCGTAAGACAGGGATTGGGTTCACCCCTCCACTTT. It codes for CASSVRQGLGSPLHF.

The chain uses TRBV23-1 and TRBJ1-4; perhaps TRBD1 as D (6 bases). TRBV23-1 carries the ORF label, with uncertain function. This CDR3 has 22 residues. V lost 0 bases and J 1 base, leaving 27 bases between the germline ends. The CDR3, as DNA: TGCGCCAGCAGTCAATCGCGGGCAGGGGATTTCCCCGCAACTAGAACTAATGAAAAACTGTTTTTT. It encodes CASSQSRAGDFPATRTNEKLFF.

V and J are TRBV12-3 or TRBV12-4 and TRBJ1-1, with 7 bases lining up with TRBD1. The CDR3 length is 11 residues. With V trimmed by 10 bases and J by 4 bases, 3 bases remained unmatched. As DNA, the CDR3 is TGTGCCACCCAGGGGGTCACTGAAGCTTTCTTT. It yields the protein CATQGVTEAFF.

This chain links TRBV3-1 (or the pseudogene TRBV3-2) with TRBJ2-7; a possible D gene is TRBD2 (6 bases). The CDR3 covers 15 residues. The germline V gene has CDR1 LGHDT and CDR2 YNNKEL (reference sequence). V dropped 1 base and J dropped 5 bases, with 15 bases sitting between them. This chain's CDR3 is CASSQGTSGVNEQYF. The CDR3 coding sequence is TGTGCCAGCAGCCAAGGAACGTCGGGGGTCAACGAGCAGTACTTC.

The rearrangement links TRBV27 to TRBJ1-1; D gene unclear. The germline V gene has CDR1 MNHEY and CDR2 SMNVEV (reference sequence). The germline V and J ends were trimmed by 6 bases and 0 bases, with 8 bases remaining between them. There are 13 residues in the CDR3. CDR3 bases: TGTGCCAGCAGGAAAGGAATGAACACTGAAGCTTTCTTT. Translating it yields CASRKGMNTEAFF.

This sequence joins TRBV2 and TRBJ2-1; D tentatively fits TRBD1 or TRBD2 (6 bases each). Trimming shortened V by 8 bases and J by 0 bases, and 17 bases separated the two germline ends. Germline-derived CDR1 and CDR2 are SNHLY and FYNNEI. This CDR3 spans 16 amino acids. CDR3 DNA: TGTGCCAGCGCCCCGGGGGCCCTGAGCTCCTACAATGAGCAGTTCTTC. It codes for CASAPGALSSYNEQFF.

This clone was picked up one time. The chain uses TRBV7-9 and TRBJ2-7, with TRBD2 as a possible D gene (5 bases). Germline V gene lookup returns CDR1 SEHNR and CDR2 FQNEAQ (reference sequence). The length of the CDR3 is 14 residues. The germline V and J ends were trimmed by 5 bases and 6 bases, with 17 bases remaining between them. Here the CDR3 reads CASSLSRDTTEQYF. The CDR3 DNA reads as TGTGCCAGCAGCCTTTCGAGGGATACGACCGAGCAGTACTTC.

This clone was counted between two and nine times. CDR3 DNA sequence: TGTGCCAGCAGTGACGGGGCCGGTCGAAATTCACCCCTCCACTTT. Amino acid sequence: CASSDGAGRNSPLHF. This chain joins TRBV6-1 and TRBJ1-6, with D tentatively TRBD1 (5 bases). The germline CDR1 and CDR2 sequences are MNHNS and SASEGT. The V end was cut by 3 bases, the J end by 7 bases, with 13 bases between. This CDR3 is built from 15 residues.